The 27 T cell receptor beta chains reported below all come from one sample, sequenced in a study of T cell changes during pregnancy in multiple sclerosis. Method: immunoSEQ multiplex PCR; TCRdb's copy keeps in-frame clones and lacks some. The sample carries under 80,000 clones, roughly 89% recorded once. This sample comprised peripheral blood, obtained after pregnancy. The receptors here all came from a female donor in good health, enrolled as a control in a pregnancy study.

The chain uses TRBV29-1 and TRBJ2-7; perhaps TRBD1 as D (5 bases). Germline assignment: CDR1 SQVTM and CDR2 ANQGSEA. This CDR3 region has 14 residues. With 7 bases removed from V and 2 bases from J, the gap between germline ends came to 18 bases. Here the CDR3 DNA reads TGCAGCGCCCGACAGAACCCCACTCCCTACGAGCAGTACTTC. This translates into CSARQNPTPYEQYF.

This chain connects TRBV27 to TRBJ1-5; 7 bases are shared with TRBD1. Trimming at V came to 5 bases and at J to 0 bases, leaving 4 bases not matched to a gene. Per germline, CDR1 MNHEY and CDR2 SMNVEV (reference sequence). This CDR3 contains 15 residues. This chain's CDR3 is CASSPGTVSNQPQHF. The CDR3 DNA reads TGTGCCAGCAGTCCCGGGACAGTTAGCAATCAGCCCCAGCATTTT.

This clone was observed a single time. This sequence joins TRBV19 and TRBJ2-2, with 8 bases aligning to TRBD2. The trim removed 6 bases at V and 4 bases at J, leaving 4 bases unmatched. Per germline, CDR1 LNHDA and CDR2 SQIVND (reference sequence). This CDR3 spans 14 amino acids. The CDR3 DNA reads as TGTGCCAGTAGGGCGGGGGGTGGCACCGGGGAGCTGTTTTTT. The encoded protein is CASRAGGGTGELFF.

The chain is built from TRBV4-1 and TRBJ2-7; a weak D match, TRBD1 (6 bases). V was trimmed by 2 bases and J by 0 bases, leaving 8 bases between them. The CDR3 runs 14 residues. Per the germline V gene, CDR1 is MGHRA and CDR2 is YSYEKL. CDR3 residues: CASSQPGHSYEQYF. CDR3 in DNA: TGCGCCAGCAGCCAACCGGGACACTCCTACGAGCAGTACTTC.

This sequence joins TRBV28 and TRBJ2-5; D possibly corresponds to TRBD2 (5 bases). V was shortened by 5 bases and J by 7 bases, with 17 bases between the two germline ends. This CDR3 contains 14 residues. Germline V gene data show CDR1 as MDHEN and CDR2 as SYDVKM. The CDR3 loop is CASSPLGLEGTQYF. The CDR3 nucleotides read TGTGCCAGCAGTCCACTCGGACTCGAAGGGACCCAGTACTTC.

The chain links TRBV7-9 to TRBJ2-7; 9 bases agree with TRBD2. CDR1 and CDR2 (germline): SEHNR, FQNEAQ (reference sequence). J lost 0 bases, V lost 5 bases, and 5 bases had no gene match. The length of the CDR3 is 15 residues. The CDR3 sequence is CASSRAGGLSYEQYF. The CDR3, as DNA: TGTGCCAGCAGCCGAGCGGGAGGCCTCTCCTACGAGCAGTACTTC.

The rearrangement uses TRBV7-9 and TRBJ1-5; the D gene is possibly TRBD1 (6 bases). This CDR3 has 18 residues. Trimming left V 0 bases short and J 1 base short, with 16 bases between. The germline CDR1 and CDR2 sequences are SEHNR and FQNEAQ (reference sequence). In nucleotides, the CDR3 is TGTGCCAGCAGCTTAGCGGGCGGGGGCCAGCGGAGCAATCAGCCCCAGCATTTT. As protein: CASSLAGGGQRSNQPQHF.

V and J are TRBV28 and TRBJ1-6; D remains ambiguous. The ends were cut back, 6 bases at V and 1 base at J, with 7 bases in the middle. The CDR3 consists of 14 residues. CDR1 and CDR2 (germline): MDHEN, SYDVKM. The CDR3 loop reads CASSRGSYNSPLHF. CDR3 sequence (DNA): TGTGCCAGCAGCCGGGGTTCCTATAATTCACCCCTCCACTTT.

This sequence joins TRBV29-1 and TRBJ2-3; 7 nucleotides agree with TRBD1. V dropped 5 bases and J dropped 1; count of bases not matched to a gene: 0. The germline V gene encodes CDR1 SQVTM and CDR2 ANQGSEA. The CDR3 is 12 residues long. CDR3 in DNA: TGCAGCGTTACAGGGGGCACAGATACGCAGTATTTT. This codes for CSVTGGTDTQYF.

The chain joins TRBV30 to TRBJ1-1, with D possibly matching TRBD1 (6 bases). The germline V and J ends were trimmed by 1 base and 1 base, with 13 bases remaining between them. CDR1 is GTSNPN and CDR2 is SVGIG in the germline V gene (reference sequence). CDR3 length: 15 residues. CDR3 nucleotide sequence: TGTGCCTGGAGTGCCGCCGGGACACCGAACACTGAAGCTTTCTTT. The encoded protein is CAWSAAGTPNTEAFF.

As DNA, the CDR3 is TGTGCCAGTAGTATGGGGACTAGCGGGACCTACGAGCAGTACTTC. Translation gives CASSMGTSGTYEQYF. The chain recombines TRBV19 with TRBJ2-7; 13 bases align to TRBD2. The CDR3 has 15 residues. V shed 3 bases, J shed 2 bases, and the junction held 1 base outside the gene matches. Looked up from germline, CDR1 is LNHDA and CDR2 is SQIVND (reference sequence).

The chain has TRBV5-6 and TRBJ1-6, with 9 bases lining up with TRBD1. Looked up from germline, CDR1 is SGHDT and CDR2 is YYEEEE. The trim removed 3 bases at V and 10 bases at J, leaving 5 bases unmatched. The CDR3 contains 14 residues. The CDR3 sequence: CASSSQGAGSPLHF. In DNA form, the CDR3 reads TGTGCCAGCAGCTCACAGGGGGCAGGATCACCCCTCCACTTT.

This chain connects TRBV4-1 to TRBJ2-2; TRBD2 matches 12 bases. In germline, CDR1 is MGHRA, CDR2 YSYEKL. The CDR3 totals 19 residues. V lost 3 bases and J lost 5; bases outside the gene matches: 13. The CDR3 loop reads CASSQDPTLAGGPTGELFF. CDR3 in DNA: TGCGCCAGCAGCCAGGATCCCACTCTAGCGGGAGGGCCAACCGGGGAGCTGTTTTTT.

The table lists this clone with a count of one. V usage is TRBV5-4 and J usage is TRBJ2-3; D is possibly TRBD2 (7 bases). The V gene's germline CDR1 is SGHNT and CDR2 YYREEE (reference sequence). V lost 3 bases and J 3 bases, leaving 11 bases between the germline ends. This CDR3 has 14 amino acids. The CDR3 here is CASSWRGPTDTQYF. In DNA, the CDR3 is TGTGCCAGCAGCTGGCGGGGGCCTACAGATACGCAGTATTTT.

The chain links TRBV14 to TRBJ2-7, with a tentative D call TRBD2 (7 bases). The CDR3 has 13 residues. The germline V gene has CDR1 SGHDN and CDR2 FVKESK. Trimming stripped 4 bases from V and 6 bases from J, with 13 bases between. The CDR3 reads CASSPPRGGEQYF. In DNA, the CDR3 is TGTGCCAGCAGCCCCCCAAGGGGGGGCGAGCAGTACTTC.

The chain combines TRBV18 with TRBJ2-7, with TRBD2 matching over 9 bases. Germline V gene lookup returns CDR1 KGHSH and CDR2 LQKENI. The ends lost 3 bases at V and 2 bases at J; junction bases unmatched: 5. This CDR3 is 15 amino acids long. For the CDR3, the DNA is TGTGCCAGCTCACCCGGGGCTAGCGGGGCCTACGAGCAGTACTTC. This translates into CASSPGASGAYEQYF.

The V and J genes are TRBV28 and TRBJ2-2, with D hard to call. Per the germline V gene, CDR1 is MDHEN and CDR2 is SYDVKM. The V gene lost 5 bases and the J gene lost 4 bases, with 14 bases spanning the gap. The CDR3 sequence is 15 residues long. The CDR3 nucleotides are TGTGCCAGCAGTACCATACCTTCGGGCACCGGGGAGCTGTTTTTT. The encoded protein is CASSTIPSGTGELFF.

This chain joins TRBV19 and TRBJ1-2; D might be TRBD1 (6 bases). The CDR3 extends over 12 amino acids. The germline gives CDR1 LNHDA, CDR2 SQIVND (reference sequence). V was trimmed by 5 bases and J by 7 bases, leaving 11 bases between them. Here the CDR3 DNA reads TGTGCCAGTAGTTCTACAGGGAGTGGCTACACCTTC. Encoded protein: CASSSTGSGYTF.

The genes are TRBV18 and TRBJ2-7, with no clear D. V was pared by 0 bases and J by 1 base, with 7 bases between. Germline loops: CDR1 KGHSH, CDR2 LQKENI. This CDR3 comprises 14 residues. In DNA, the CDR3 is TGTGCCAGCTCACCACCGCGCAGGTCCTACGAGCAGTACTTC. Residues: CASSPPRRSYEQYF.

The chain links TRBV6-6 to TRBJ2-1; 9 positions agree with TRBD2. V lost 6 bases, J lost 6 bases, and 9 bases stayed unmatched. The CDR3 loop spans 15 amino acids. Germline-derived CDR1 and CDR2 are MNHNY and SVGAGI (reference sequence). The CDR3 coding sequence is TGTGCCAGCAGGGGTTCTAGCGGGGTCCCCAATGAGCAGTTCTTC. Amino acids: CASRGSSGVPNEQFF.

The rearrangement joins TRBV19 to TRBJ1-1; D gene unclear. The CDR3 is 12 amino acids. Trimming took off 7 bases at V and 0 bases at J, with 6 bases between the two ends. CDR1 LNHDA and CDR2 SQIVND come from the germline V gene (reference sequence). The CDR3 DNA reads as TGTGCCAGTAACGGGGTGAACACTGAAGCTTTCTTT. It specifies CASNGVNTEAFF.

The genes are TRBV5-6 and TRBJ2-5; TRBD1 matches 7 bases. This CDR3 contains 14 residues. Losses at the gene ends were 5 bases for V and 2 bases for J; bases not matched to a gene: 6. Germline values: CDR1 SGHDT, CDR2 YYEEEE. For the CDR3, the DNA is TGTGCCAGCAGTCCACAGGGGTGGCAAGAGACCCAGTACTTC. Translated: CASSPQGWQETQYF.

The chain carries TRBV2 and TRBJ1-5, with 7 bases aligning to TRBD1. V lost 7 bases to trimming and J lost 0 bases; unmatched junction nucleotides: 12. CDR3 length: 17 residues. The germline CDR1 and CDR2 sequences are SNHLY and FYNNEI. The CDR3 region is CASKGGQQPYSNQPQHF. The CDR3 DNA reads TGTGCCAGCAAGGGGGGACAGCAGCCTTATAGCAATCAGCCCCAGCATTTT.

The chain recombines TRBV9 with TRBJ2-7; 9 bases map to TRBD1. Trimming at V came to 4 bases and at J to 4 bases, leaving 9 bases not matched to a gene. CDR3 length: 15 amino acids. Per germline, CDR1 SGDLS and CDR2 YYNGEE. The CDR3 bases are TGTGCCAGCAGCCCAAAGGGACAGGGAGTGTACGAGCAGTACTTC. Translated, it gives CASSPKGQGVYEQYF.

This chain links TRBV7-2 with TRBJ2-2, with TRBD2 identical over 11 bases. Germline lookup yields CDR1 SGHTA and CDR2 FQGNSA. V lost 3 bases, J lost 9 bases, and 6 bases stayed unmatched. The CDR3 runs to 15 residues. For the CDR3, the DNA is TGTGCCAGCAGCTTCTCTAGCGGGAGGTTCTGGGAGCTGTTTTTT. Residues: CASSFSSGRFWELFF.

The CDR3 region has the DNA TGTGCCAGCACCGCCGGGACAGGGGGCAACGAGCAGTACTTC. Translation gives CASTAGTGGNEQYF. The chain uses TRBV7-9 and TRBJ2-7; 12 nucleotides align to TRBD1. CDR1 is SEHNR and CDR2 is FQNEAQ in the germline V gene (reference sequence). The CDR3 has 14 residues. The V and J ends lost 7 bases and 5 bases, in that order; junction bases with no gene match: 6.

This clone was detected only once. This rearrangement joins TRBV19 to TRBJ2-6; 7 bases fit TRBD1. The ends lost 1 base at V and 0 bases at J; junction bases unmatched: 9. This CDR3 spans 19 amino acids. Germline V CDR1 and CDR2: LNHDA, SQIVND (reference sequence). CDR3 bases: TGTGCCAGTAGTATAGTGGGAAGGGGGCTGACCTCTGGGGCCAACGTCCTGACTTTC. Protein: CASSIVGRGLTSGANVLTF.